This note documents a single TCR beta chain sequence. Its antigen is currently not known. Per-nucleotide qualities are absent, and no much larger clonotype sits a single base away. These data come from a study of OX40 agonist ivuxolimab in advanced cancers. In terms of the full investigation: Ivuxolimab was an agonistic, fully human IgG2 monoclonal antibody directed against OX40 (CD134), a costimulatory receptor. The purpose of peripheral TCRbeta sequencing was to test whether ivuxolimab changed TCR sequence diversity and led to clonal T-cell expansion. Intravenous ivuxolimab was administered to patients every 2 weeks at six dose levels: 0.01, 0.1, 0.3, 1.5, 3 and 10 mg/kg. Prior anti-PD-1, anti-PD-L1 or anti-CTLA-4 therapy was permitted, and checkpoint inhibitors had been received by about two fifths of dose-escalation patients. The paper describes the monotherapy dose-escalation part (N of about 54 patients) of the phase I trial of ivuxolimab. Among the roughly 52 dose-escalation patients, some 20 had hepatocellular carcinoma, some 15 melanoma, 9 renal cell carcinoma and 9 head and neck cancer. The dose-escalation cohort was around 83% male with a mean age of roughly 62 years, ranging from roughly 23 to 79. Partial responses occurred in three dose-escalation patients: two with cutaneous melanoma and one with hepatocellular carcinoma. Study-level results and caveats: Partial responders in the 0.1-3.0 mg/kg groups had among the lowest normalized peripheral clonal expansion, especially among CD8+ T cells. At doses of 0.1 to 3.0 mg/kg, clonal expansion of both CD4+ and CD8+ blood T cells was observed from baseline to week 6. Antigen specificity was not determined for the clonally expanded peripheral T cells. Low levels of normalized T-cell clonal expansion were also seen in some nonresponding patients. After ivuxolimab, more expanded clones were found on average in CD8+ T cells than in CD4+ T cells.

Genomic DNA was isolated from the sorted cells so that the TCRbeta CDR3 region could be sequenced. TCRbeta CDR3 regions were sequenced using the immunoSEQ Assay. TCRdb retrieved this table from immuneACCESS and kept in-frame rearrangements only. Not all clones are present; in checked studies, unresolved V genes account for under half, and no reason is known for the remainder. This sample lists about 48,000 clones; about 87% were detected once. The top ten hold approximately 2% of the sample. The CDR3 runs 15 amino acids, cysteine and phenylalanine included. The CDR3 DNA has 45 bases and is translated from base 1. The germline V gene provides CDR1 SGHRS and CDR2 YFSETQ. Relative to germline, V is 0 bases shorter and J is 2 bases shorter, with 6 bases between their ends. Patients with a history of autoimmune disease or receiving systemic immunosuppression were excluded from the trial. Peripheral blood for TCR sequencing was collected from all dose cohorts at baseline, on cycle 4 day 1, and on cycle 7 day 1. The samples were drawn from a first-in-human, open-label, multicenter phase I dose-escalation trial of ivuxolimab. The trial enrolled adults with locally advanced or metastatic head and neck squamous cell, hepatocellular, melanoma or renal cell carcinoma. CD4+ and CD8+ T cells were sorted separately from peripheral blood before TCR sequencing.

The sequencing used CD4+ or CD8+ T cells sorted from blood, collected in a trial of the OX40 agonist ivuxolimab. The sequence was obtained from an adult with an advanced solid tumor such as melanoma, head and neck, liver or kidney cancer. This chain joins TRBV5-1 to TRBJ2-6, with the identity of the D gene unclear. The DNA is as follows: TGCGCCAGCAGCTTGGACTCTGCTGGGGCCAACGTCCTGACTTTC. This yields the protein CASSLDSAGANVLTF.